This T cell receptor (beta chain) was observed in a study of cytomegalovirus exposure and HLA in healthy donors (dated by TCRdb to between 2016 and 2019). With regard to the full study: According to a later analysis, the 120 or so validation repertoires were produced on the same platform as the roughly 720 repertoires of the first cohort. The study aimed to test whether signatures of past pathogen exposure could be identified by cataloging public T cell receptors. Besides the first cohort of more than 650 subjects, a separate validation cohort made up of some 110 different subjects was used. The study combined high-throughput TCR immunosequencing, statistical association of individual TCRs with disease status, and machine learning to predict cytomegalovirus infection status.

The donors were included in the validation cohort of over a hundred subjects, a group kept apart from the roughly 610-subject first cohort. As for this clone: The clone's antigen remains unknown. No base quality values were provided; no much bigger clone lies one nucleotide off.

Overall study outcomes, separate from this receptor: The validation cohort had no HLA typing available for a later analysis, so co-occurrence within that cohort was assessed over all 120 or so repertoires. The study gave a list of 150 to 200 TCR beta chains associated with cytomegalovirus. The classifier was reported to diagnose cytomegalovirus status with high specificity and sensitivity in both the original and validation cohorts. Subsequent analysis determined that TCRs grouped into clusters in the first cohort also showed a tendency toward co-occurrence across the roughly 110 validation repertoires, and roughly 94% of cluster scores exceeded 0. It was suggested by the authors that the approach could potentially be generalized to other disease states and immunological phenotypes. Three of the identified cytomegalovirus-associated TCR beta chains were confirmed in vitro to be specific for cytomegalovirus antigens. While some public TCRs were present in many individuals, most TCR sequences turned up only very rarely across donors.

The method was the immunoSEQ multiplex PCR assay. As for the authors' bioinformatics: A statistical classification framework was built to diagnose cytomegalovirus status from the catalog of TCR beta chain sequences. Drawn from immuneACCESS, this table holds only the in-frame rearrangements with V and J called that TCRdb kept. Clones are partly lost; checked studies trace under half to an unresolved V gene and leave the rest unexplained. The V and J calls and clone size are taken from that table; D and trimming were inferred from the DNA. The sample has about 310,000 clones on record, approximately 85% of them singletons. The top ten clonotypes cover approximately 0.9% of the sample. The germline V end is reduced by 0 bases and the J end by 2 bases; junction bases left unmatched: 7. The germline V gene sets CDR1 to SGHDT and CDR2 to YYEEEE. Its CDR3 holds 18 amino acids, cysteine through phenylalanine. Only the CDR3 part of the read is kept: 54 bases, read in frame from the first base.

Recombination linked TRBV5-6 to TRBJ2-6; 8 central bases correspond to TRBD1. What was sequenced was PBMCs. The TCR sequence derives from a man under 40 in good health and CMV-seronegative. CDR3 loop: CASSLGGRGRTGANVLTF. The base sequence is TGTGCCAGCAGCTTGGGAGGCAGGGGGCGAACTGGGGCCAACGTCCTGACTTTC. The full variable domain, completed from the reference TRBV5-6 and TRBJ2-6 proteins outside the CDR3, reads DAGVTQSPTHLIKTRGQQVTLRCSPKSGHDTVSWYQQALGQGPQFIFQYYEEEERQRGNFPDRFSGHQFPNYSSELNVNALLLGDSALYLCASSLGGRGRTGANVLTFGAGSRLTVL.